These T cell receptor beta chains were read from a single sample in a study of OX40 agonist ivuxolimab in advanced cancers. The repertoire was sequenced with immunoSEQ multiplex PCR; TCRdb's copy has only in-frame clones and lacks some. The table has roughly 100,000 clones, 90% to 95% seen once. The material sequenced was CD4+ or CD8+ T cells sorted from blood, taken in a trial of the OX40 agonist ivuxolimab. The receptors stem from an adult with an advanced solid tumor such as melanoma, head and neck, liver or kidney cancer. Both conserved end residues are part of each CDR3.

V gene	J gene	CDR3 protein
TRBV6-6	TRBJ1-5	CASSYSSADQPQHF
TRBV5-8	TRBJ2-6	CASRHPSSGANVLTF
TRBV6-5	TRBJ1-6	CASRTFSYNSPLHF
TRBV7-9	TRBJ2-1	CASSLQRGVYNEQFF
TRBV30	TRBJ1-1	CAWSSSFIEAFF
TRBV5-1	TRBJ2-6	CASSGALGANVLTF
TRBV7-9	TRBJ1-1	CASSFGSNTEAFF
TRBV7-2	TRBJ2-7	CASSRGSGNHYEQYF
TRBV6-5	TRBJ2-1	CASSGPRDHYNEQFF
TRBV6-1	TRBJ1-3	CASSEQADPGNTIYF
TRBV5-1	TRBJ1-4	CASSRQGVNEKLFF
TRBV6-6	TRBJ2-1	CASTNSNEQFF
TRBV9	TRBJ2-1	CASSALPGDGGGAYNEQFF
TRBV7-9	TRBJ2-1	CASSLVGNEQFF
TRBV5-1	TRBJ2-1	CASSLASRVSYNEQFF
TRBV28	TRBJ1-3	CASSVAGTGWGNTIYF
TRBV5-3	TRBJ2-3	CARSFTSGVADTQYF
TRBV6-5	TRBJ1-5	CASSYLRGQPQHF
TRBV7-9	TRBJ2-5	CASTPWTETQYF
TRBV7-2	TRBJ2-1	CASSLVRGGQFF
TRBV18	TRBJ2-2	CASSPLLVRDTGELFF
TRBV19	TRBJ2-1	CASSEPGLVRVEQFF
TRBV28	TRBJ1-2	CASSFPQTGYGYTF
TRBV5-1	TRBJ1-5	CASSPDPNQPQHF
TRBV5-4	TRBJ2-4	CASSLGTSGMGNIQYF
TRBV2	TRBJ2-1	CASSGKVLYNEQFF
TRBV4-2	TRBJ1-3	CASSQVTDGNTIYF
TRBV5-5	TRBJ1-2	CASSPGTAYGYTF